What follows are 5 T cell receptor beta chains derived from one specimen sequenced in a study of OX40 agonist ivuxolimab in advanced cancers. Method: immunoSEQ multiplex PCR; TCRdb's copy keeps in-frame clones and lacks some. Of tens of thousands of clones listed, about 85% are singletons. Sequencing used CD4+ or CD8+ T cells sorted from blood, obtained in a trial of the OX40 agonist ivuxolimab. The receptors come from an adult with an advanced solid tumor such as melanoma, head and neck, liver or kidney cancer.

This rearrangement joins TRBV6-5 to TRBJ1-2; 7 nucleotides match TRBD1. The germline V gene has CDR1 MNHEY and CDR2 SVGAGI. The trim removed 6 bases at V and 8 bases at J, leaving 12 bases unmatched. CDR3 length: 14 residues. CDR3 region: CASSPLEGALGYTF. Here the CDR3 DNA reads TGTGCCAGCAGCCCCTTGGAGGGGGCGCTGGGCTACACCTTC.

This clone was detected only once. The chain employs TRBV7-8 and TRBJ1-1; 9 bases match TRBD1. This CDR3 is 14 amino acids long. Germline lookup yields CDR1 SGHVS and CDR2 FQNEAQ. J was trimmed by 7 bases and V by 5 bases; bases with no gene match: 8. The CDR3 nucleotides are TGTGCCAGCAGCACTTCCGGGACAGGGAGTGAAGCTTTCTTT. Its translation: CASSTSGTGSEAFF.

This chain uses TRBV2 with TRBJ2-2; a weak D match, TRBD1 (6 bases). The CDR3 totals 22 residues. V dropped 3 bases and J dropped 6 bases, with 35 bases sitting between them. Germline V gene data show CDR1 as SNHLY and CDR2 as FYNNEI. The CDR3 sequence: CASSDSDGTGKDPHQRAGELFF. The CDR3 coding sequence is TGTGCCAGCAGTGATTCGGACGGAACAGGGAAAGATCCCCACCAACGTGCCGGGGAGCTGTTTTTT. Variable domain in full (rest from reference TRBV2 and TRBJ2-2): EPEVTQTPSHQVTQMGQEVILRCVPISNHLYFYWYRQILGQKVEFLVSFYNNEISEKSEIFDDQFSVERPDGSNFTLKIRSTKLEDSAMYFCASSDSDGTGKDPHQRAGELFFGEGSRLTVL.

The chain employs TRBV4-3 and TRBJ1-4; D is uncertain. There are 11 residues in the CDR3. Germline assignment: CDR1 LGHNA and CDR2 YSLEER. V lost 5 bases and J lost 14, with 12 bases in between. CDR3 DNA sequence: TGCGCCAGCAGCGCCGGTGGAATTCTGTTTTTT. Amino acids: CASSAGGILFF.

V and J are TRBV7-9 and TRBJ1-5; TRBD1 might be the D (6 bases). This CDR3 contains 14 residues. Germline V gene data show CDR1 as SEHNR and CDR2 as FQNEAQ (reference sequence). V dropped 4 bases and J dropped 3 bases, with 10 bases sitting between them. CDR3 loop: CASSSGHINQPQHF. The CDR3 coding sequence is TGTGCCAGCAGCTCGGGACACATCAATCAGCCCCAGCATTTT.